The entry below describes one T cell receptor beta chain. This specimen comes from a study of blood T cell repertoires in COVID-19. On the study more broadly: Donors in the United States, Italy and Spain gave samples during acute or convalescent COVID-19. Sources were T cells, B-cell-depleted T cells, or PBMCs; the material itself was cDNA or gDNA.

Germline lookup yields CDR1 SGDLS and CDR2 YYNGEE. Trimming took off 1 base at V and 12 bases at J, with 16 bases between the two ends. The CDR3 length is 13 residues. In the authors' workflow: Counts of nucleated cells, estimated from reference gene primer amplification, were obtained. Libraries were prepared by immunoSEQ multiplex PCR; TCRdb keeps only in-frame clonotypes and omits some of them. The DNA was the basis for D and trimming; V, J and clone size are from that table. The sample includes roughly 250,000 clones, more than 60% of them seen just once. Sequences were obtained from peripheral blood. This sequence joins TRBV9 and TRBJ1-1; tentative D call: TRBD1 (5 bases). This clonotype was sampled from a woman in her thirties or forties with active or convalescent COVID-19. Here the CDR3 DNA reads TGTGCCAGCAGCGTACACCAGACAGCCGAAACTTTCTTT. Amino acids: CASSVHQTAETFF.